These T cell receptor beta chains were read from a single sample in a study of human T cells and chemical hapten exposure. Via MiXCR, TCRdb re-called the RACE reads, giving one row per CDR3 protein. The sample lists 95,000 to 150,000 distinct CDR3 sequences; less than 15% were seen once. Here the sequenced sample was whole blood, taken in connection with sensitization to the hapten diphenylcyclopropenone (DPC). All receptors come from a young woman with alopecia areata. Some clones in this sample may be carry-over from other donors' samples. CDR3s include the opening cysteine and the closing phenylalanine or tryptophan. The D gene is left open where the match is weak. For some rows the clone size is stated as once, few or many, or as a class when expanded; others skip it.

j_call | v_call | clone_size | d_call | cdr3_nt | cdr3_aa
TRBJ2-2 | TRBV28 | few | . | TGTGCCAGCAGTTTATCCATGCTTACTGGGGAGCTGTTTTTT | CASSLSMLTGELFF
TRBJ2-7 | TRBV19 | . | . | TGTGCCAGTAGTACCGGACTGCTGAAGCAGTACTTC | CASSTGLLKQYF
TRBJ2-1 | TRBV7-2 | few | TRBD2 | TGTGCCAGCAGCTTCGTAATCCGGGGACTAGCGGGATCTTACAATGAGCAGTTCTTC | CASSFVIRGLAGSYNEQFF
TRBJ1-5 | TRBV12-3/TRBV12-4 | many | . | TGTGCCAGCAGTTTGGGACTGATGCAGCCCCAGCATTTT | CASSLGLMQPQHF
TRBJ2-7 | TRBV11-2 | few | . | TGTGCCAGCAGCCGCCTCGGTGATTACGAGCAGTACTTC | CASSRLGDYEQYF
TRBJ2-2 | TRBV3-1 | few | TRBD1 | TGTGCCAGCAGCCAGGGACAGTTCACCGGGGAGCTGTTTTTT | CASSQGQFTGELFF
TRBJ2-5 | TRBV6-2/TRBV6-3 | many | . | TGTGCCGCCGGTGAATACGAGACCCAGTACTTC | CAAGEYETQYF
TRBJ1-1 | TRBV4-3 | . | . | TGCGCCAGCAGCTACCAATTGAACACTGAAGCTTTCTTT | CASSYQLNTEAFF
TRBJ2-4 | TRBV9 | . | . | TGTGCCAGCAGCGTAAGCCCCTTAAACATTCAGTACTTC | CASSVSPLNIQYF
TRBJ1-4 | TRBV3-1 | many | . | TGTGCCAGCACCGCAGCTGGCGAGGCTAATGAAAAACTGTTTTTT | CASTAAGEANEKLFF
TRBJ1-5 | TRBV6-2/TRBV6-3 | many | . | TGTGCCAGCAGATATGCCGGTAGCAGCAATCAGCCCCAGCATTTT | CASRYAGSSNQPQHF
TRBJ1-3 | TRBV6-5 | . | TRBD1 | TGTGCCAGCAGGAGGACAGGTCAATTGGGAAACACCATATATTTT | CASRRTGQLGNTIYF
TRBJ1-1 | TRBV7-9 | many | . | TGTGCCAGCAGCTTCCACTCGCGGCAGTACATGAACACTGAAGCTTTCTTT | CASSFHSRQYMNTEAFF
TRBJ1-4 | TRBV20-1 | many | . | TGCAGTGCCCCATCGGCAGGGGCGGACCTGAATGAAAAACTGTTTTTT | CSAPSAGADLNEKLFF
TRBJ2-3 | TRBV29-1 | few | . | TGCAGCGTGACGACACGGCTGGGCACAGATACGCAGTATTTT | CSVTTRLGTDTQYF
TRBJ2-3 | TRBV20-1 | . | . | TGCAGTGCCCCGGACAGCACGTTATCTAGCACAGATACGCAGTATTTT | CSAPDSTLSSTDTQYF
TRBJ1-4 | TRBV18 | many | . | TGTGCCAGCTCACCACGTGCAGGGGTGGAAAAACTGTTTTTT | CASSPRAGVEKLFF